A selection of T cell receptor beta chains follows, all from one sample in a study of beta chain features in type 1 diabetes. Method: immunoSEQ multiplex PCR; TCRdb's copy keeps in-frame clones and lacks some. Among hundreds of thousands of clones listed, 11% to 15% were seen once. Sample: naive CD4+ T cells from blood. The origin of the receptors is a young man with type 1 diabetes. CDR3s include the opening cysteine and the closing phenylalanine or tryptophan. Each record gives: V gene, clone size, J gene, D gene, CDR3 DNA, CDR3 protein. A D gene is named only where the DNA matches it firmly. Size values are once, few and many counts, or a class for expanded clones, and some rows have none.

>TRBV6-5|few|TRBJ2-1|-
TGTGCCAGCAGTCCCCTGGGACTTAGGAATGAGCAGTTCTTC
CASSPLGLRNEQFF
>TRBV5-4|-|TRBJ2-2|-
TGTGCCAGCAGCCAAGGAAGGGCAGGGACCGGGGAGCTGTTTTTT
CASSQGRAGTGELFF
>TRBV30|few|TRBJ1-1|-
TGTGCCTGGAGTATTGGGGAGAAGGCTTTCTTT
CAWSIGEKAFF
>TRBV7-6|-|TRBJ2-7|TRBD1
TGTGCCAGCAGCCCTCGGACAGGGTTCCACGAGCAGTACTTC
CASSPRTGFHEQYF
>TRBV5-1|-|TRBJ2-1|-
TGCGCCAGCAGCTTGGTGGGGGAGAGCTCCTACAATGAGCAGTTCTTC
CASSLVGESSYNEQFF
>TRBV28|-|TRBJ1-4|-
TGTGCCAGCAGTTCGTGGTCGGGGGACGGGGAAAAACTGTTTTTT
CASSSWSGDGEKLFF
>TRBV4-3|few|TRBJ2-1|-
TGCGCCAGCAGCCAAGGCAGGGGGCTAGCGGGGAGCACCTACAATGAGCAGTTCTTC
CASSQGRGLAGSTYNEQFF
>TRBV27|few|TRBJ1-2|TRBD1
TGTGCCAGCAATTCGGGACAGGGCCCCTATGGCTACACCTTC
CASNSGQGPYGYTF
>TRBV5-1|few|TRBJ2-2|TRBD1
TGCGCCAGCAGCTTGGGTGTAGTCCGGACAGGGAACACCGGGGAGCTGTTTTTT
CASSLGVVRTGNTGELFF
>TRBV19|few|TRBJ2-7|-
TGTGCCAGTGGGGAACAGGGATCCTACGAGCAGTACTTC
CASGEQGSYEQYF
>TRBV30|-|TRBJ1-6|-
TGTGCCTGGAGGAGTTCAGGGGCAGCCCCCACCCTCCACTTT
CAWRSSGAAPTLHF
>TRBV9|-|TRBJ2-3|TRBD2
TGTGCCAGCAGCGTAGCTCCGACTAGCAAAGATACGCAGTATTTT
CASSVAPTSKDTQYF
>TRBV9|few|TRBJ1-3|-
TGTGCCAGCAGCCGACAGAGCTCTGGAAACACCATATATTTT
CASSRQSSGNTIYF
>TRBV5-1|few|TRBJ2-7|-
TGCGCCAGCGGTCCCTCCTACGAGCAGTACTTC
CASGPSYEQYF
>TRBV5-4|-|TRBJ2-5|TRBD1
TGTGCCAGCAGTACCGGGACAGGGACAGAGACCCAGTACTTC
CASSTGTGTETQYF
>TRBV2|few|TRBJ1-4|TRBD1
TGTGCCAGCAGGAACCGGGACAGGGGTCGGAAACTGTTTTTT
CASRNRDRGRKLFF
>TRBV9|few|TRBJ2-3|TRBD1
TGTGCCAGCAGCCCCCGGGACAGGGCAGATACGCAGTATTTT
CASSPRDRADTQYF
>TRBV10-3|few|TRBJ1-1|-
TGTGCCATCAGTGAACAGGAATCGGGTGCTTTCTTT
CAISEQESGAFF
>TRBV30|few|TRBJ2-1|-
TGTGCCTGGAGGGGGGTGAGCTCCTACAATGAGCAGTTCTTC
CAWRGVSSYNEQFF
>TRBV11-2|once|TRBJ2-7|TRBD2
TGTGCCAGCAGCCAGAGCGGGATAGTACCCAGGAGCTCCTACGAGCAGTACTTC
CASSQSGIVPRSSYEQYF
>TRBV4-1|-|TRBJ1-5|TRBD1
TGCGCCAGCAGCCAGATGACCGACAGGGGGGTTCAGCCCCAGCATTTT
CASSQMTDRGVQPQHF
>TRBV30|-|TRBJ2-7|TRBD1
TGTGCCTGGAGTTTTGGACAGGCCGAGCAGTACTTC
CAWSFGQAEQYF
>TRBV4-3|-|TRBJ2-3|TRBD2
TGCGCCAGCAGCCAAACTAGCGGGGCCACAGATACGCAGTATTTT
CASSQTSGATDTQYF
>TRBV2|few|TRBJ2-3|TRBD2
TGTGCCAGCAGTGGGACTAGCGGGAGTTCGGATACGCAGTATTTT
CASSGTSGSSDTQYF
>TRBV15|-|TRBJ1-5|-
TGTGCCACCAGGTCCGGGACGGAGGGCTATCAGCCCCAGCATTTT
CATRSGTEGYQPQHF
>TRBV5-4|-|TRBJ2-2|TRBD2
TGTGCCAGCAGCCTCGGGAGGACGAGGGACACCGGGGAGCTGTTTTTT
CASSLGRTRDTGELFF
>TRBV29-1|-|TRBJ1-5|-
TGCAGCGTTCTTCCAGGGGTGGATCAGCCCCAGCATTTT
CSVLPGVDQPQHF
>TRBV6-5|few|TRBJ1-6|TRBD1
TGTGCCAGCAGTTACTCTTGGACAGGGAGTAATTCACCCCTCCACTTT
CASSYSWTGSNSPLHF
>TRBV7-9|few|TRBJ2-7|-
TGTGCCAGCAGCAGGCCGAGGACAGAAACCTACGAGCAGTACTTC
CASSRPRTETYEQYF
>TRBV30|few|TRBJ1-4|-
TGTGCCTGGAGGCTGACAGAAAACCGAGAAAAACTGTTTTTT
CAWRLTENREKLFF
>TRBV5-1|-|TRBJ1-1|-
TGCGCCAGCAGCTTAGCCCTGTTCGGCACTGAAGCTTTCTTT
CASSLALFGTEAFF
>TRBV6-1|few|TRBJ1-1|TRBD1
TGTGCCAGCAGTCCGAGGGACAGGGGGCTCACTGAAGCTTTCTTT
CASSPRDRGLTEAFF
>TRBV29-1|-|TRBJ2-3|TRBD2
TGCAGCGCCTCTAGCGGGGGAACAGATACGCAGTATTTT
CSASSGGTDTQYF
>TRBV18|-|TRBJ1-5|-
TGTGCCAGCTCACCAGGGCCAGGGGATCAGCCCCAGCATTTT
CASSPGPGDQPQHF
>TRBV29-1|few|TRBJ2-7|-
TGCAGCGCCGTAAACCGGGGCTCGACTACCGAGCAGTACTTC
CSAVNRGSTTEQYF
>TRBV5-1|-|TRBJ2-7|TRBD2
TGCGCCAGCAGCCCCGCAATCGGCGGGAGTTCCTACGAGCAGTACTTC
CASSPAIGGSSYEQYF
>TRBV5-1|-|TRBJ2-1|TRBD2
TGCGCCAGCAGCCCCGGTAGCGGGAGCTCCTACAATGAGCAGTTCTTC
CASSPGSGSSYNEQFF
>TRBV30|-|TRBJ2-1|TRBD1
TGTGCCTGGACCGTGGGACAGACACAGTTCTTC
CAWTVGQTQFF
>TRBV5-6|few|TRBJ1-1|-
TGTGCCAGCAGCAGTAACACTGAAGCTTTCTTT
CASSSNTEAFF
>TRBV7-9|-|TRBJ2-1|TRBD2
TGTGCCAGCAGCGAACTCGGGGGGACTAGCGACAATGAGCAGTTCTTC
CASSELGGTSDNEQFF
>TRBV4-3|few|TRBJ1-2|-
TGCGCCAGCAGCCAAGTGTTGGAGCGGACAGAGTATGGCTACACCTTC
CASSQVLERTEYGYTF
>TRBV5-1|-|TRBJ2-2|-
TGCGCCAGCAGCTTGCCTGGACTATCCCTGAACACCGGGGAGCTGTTTTTT
CASSLPGLSLNTGELFF
>TRBV9|-|TRBJ1-1|-
TGTGCCAGCAGCGTAGTAGGCTCGAACACTGAAGCTTTCTTT
CASSVVGSNTEAFF
>TRBV9|few|TRBJ2-1|-
TGTGCCAGCAGCGTTCGGGGAGACGGGTCCTACAATGAGCAGTTCTTC
CASSVRGDGSYNEQFF
>TRBV7-9|few|TRBJ1-5|-
TGTGCCAGCAGTTTTGATGCTTCTCAGCCCCAGCATTTT
CASSFDASQPQHF
>TRBV29-1|-|TRBJ2-1|-
TGCAGCTCTGGGGGGGCAGGGGCTTACAATGAGCAGTTCTTC
CSSGGAGAYNEQFF
>TRBV5-4|-|TRBJ2-5|TRBD1
TGTGCCAGCAGCTTGGCGGCAGGGGGCCAAGAGACCCAGTACTTC
CASSLAAGGQETQYF
>TRBV27|-|TRBJ1-2|-
TGTGCCAGCAGTTTAACCGACAGCGTTAACTATGGCTACACCTTC
CASSLTDSVNYGYTF
>TRBV25-1|few|TRBJ2-1|TRBD1
TGTGCCAGCAGCGGGACAGGGTTTTACAATGAGCAGTTCTTC
CASSGTGFYNEQFF
>TRBV5-1|-|TRBJ2-5|-
TGCGCCAGCAGCTTGGAGGTGGGGATGGAGACCCAGTACTTC
CASSLEVGMETQYF
>TRBV19|few|TRBJ1-5|-
TGTGCCAGTAGTCGACAGGATTATAGCAATCAGCCCCAGCATTTT
CASSRQDYSNQPQHF
>TRBV5-1|-|TRBJ1-1|-
TGCGCCAGCAGCTTGGGTCTGAACACTGAAGCTTTCTTT
CASSLGLNTEAFF
>TRBV28|-|TRBJ1-1|-
TGTGCCAGCAGTTTGTGGGACATTGGAGCTTTCTTT
CASSLWDIGAFF
>TRBV5-4|few|TRBJ2-3|TRBD1
TGTGCCAGCACCGGGACAGGCACAGATACGCAGTATTTT
CASTGTGTDTQYF